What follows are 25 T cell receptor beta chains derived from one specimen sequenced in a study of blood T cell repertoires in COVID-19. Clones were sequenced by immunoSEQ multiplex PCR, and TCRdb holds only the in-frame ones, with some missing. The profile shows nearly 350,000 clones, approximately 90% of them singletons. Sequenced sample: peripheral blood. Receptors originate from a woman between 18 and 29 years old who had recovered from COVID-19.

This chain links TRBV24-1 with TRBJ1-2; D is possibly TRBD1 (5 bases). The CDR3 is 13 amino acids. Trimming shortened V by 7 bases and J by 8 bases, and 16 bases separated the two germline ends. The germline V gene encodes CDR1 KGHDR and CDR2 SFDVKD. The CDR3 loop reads CATRKDSSGGYTF. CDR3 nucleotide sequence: TGTGCCACCAGAAAAGACAGTTCGGGCGGCTACACCTTC.

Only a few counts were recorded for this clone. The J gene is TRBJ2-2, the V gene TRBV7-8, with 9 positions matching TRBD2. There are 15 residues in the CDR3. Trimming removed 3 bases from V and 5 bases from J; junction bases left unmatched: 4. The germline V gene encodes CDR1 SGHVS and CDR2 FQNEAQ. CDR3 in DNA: TGTGCCAGCAGCTTTAGCGGGAGAGTAACCGGGGAGCTGTTTTTT. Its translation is CASSFSGRVTGELFF.

In nucleotides, the CDR3 is TGTGCCAGCAGCCTTGGACAGTTAAACACTGAAGCTTTCTTT. This codes for CASSLGQLNTEAFF. This chain uses TRBV7-8 with TRBJ1-1, with D tentatively TRBD1 (6 bases). The V end lost 5 bases, the J end lost 2 bases, and 12 bases lay between the germline ends. The CDR3 sequence is 14 residues long. Germline CDR1 SGHVS, CDR2 FQNEAQ. Using reference TRBV7-8 and TRBJ1-1 for the parts outside the CDR3, the full variable domain is GAGVSQSPRYKVAKRGQDVALRCDPISGHVSLFWYQQALGQGPEFLTYFQNEAQLDKSGLPSDRFFAERPEGSVSTLKIQRTQQEDSAVYLCASSLGQLNTEAFFGQGTRLTVV.

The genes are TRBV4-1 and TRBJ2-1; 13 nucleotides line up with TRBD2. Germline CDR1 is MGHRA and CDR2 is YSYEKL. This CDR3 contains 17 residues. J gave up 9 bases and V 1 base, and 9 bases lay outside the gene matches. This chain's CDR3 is CASSQASGLAGEGEQFF. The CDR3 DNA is TGCGCCAGCAGCCAAGCCTCAGGACTAGCGGGAGAGGGTGAGCAGTTCTTC.

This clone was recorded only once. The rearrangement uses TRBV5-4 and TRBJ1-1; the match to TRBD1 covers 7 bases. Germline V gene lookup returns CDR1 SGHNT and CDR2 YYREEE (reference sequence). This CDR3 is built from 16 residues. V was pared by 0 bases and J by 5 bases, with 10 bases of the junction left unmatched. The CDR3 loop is CASSLGTGGRGTEAFF. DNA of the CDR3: TGTGCCAGCAGCTTGGGGACAGGAGGCAGAGGGACTGAAGCTTTCTTT.

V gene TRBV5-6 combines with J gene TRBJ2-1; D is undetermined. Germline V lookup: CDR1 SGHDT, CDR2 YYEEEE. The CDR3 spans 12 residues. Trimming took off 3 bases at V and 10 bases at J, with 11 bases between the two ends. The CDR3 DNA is TGTGCCAGCAGCTCCCCGGTGTTAGAGCAGTTCTTC. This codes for CASSSPVLEQFF. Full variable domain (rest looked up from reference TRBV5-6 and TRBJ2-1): DAGVTQSPTHLIKTRGQQVTLRCSPKSGHDTVSWYQQALGQGPQFIFQYYEEEERQRGNFPDRFSGHQFPNYSSELNVNALLLGDSALYLCASSSPVLEQFFGPGTRLTVL.

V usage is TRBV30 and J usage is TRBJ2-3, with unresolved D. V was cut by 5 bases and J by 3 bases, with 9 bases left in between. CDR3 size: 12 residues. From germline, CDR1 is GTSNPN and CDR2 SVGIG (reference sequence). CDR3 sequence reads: CAWSFVTDTQYF. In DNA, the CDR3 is TGTGCCTGGTCTTTCGTGACAGATACGCAGTATTTT.

CDR3 coding DNA: TGTGCCAGCAGCGTAGGTGCAGGGGCAAACACAGATACGCAGTATTTT. It encodes CASSVGAGANTDTQYF. The chain uses TRBV9 and TRBJ2-3, with D possibly being TRBD1 (6 bases). Trimming removed 0 bases from V and 2 bases from J, with 13 bases in between. Germline values: CDR1 SGDLS, CDR2 YYNGEE. The CDR3 runs 16 residues.

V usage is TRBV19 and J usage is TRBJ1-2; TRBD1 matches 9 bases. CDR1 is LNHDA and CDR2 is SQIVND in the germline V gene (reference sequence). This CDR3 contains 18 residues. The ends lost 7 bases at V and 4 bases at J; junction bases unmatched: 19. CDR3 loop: CASILSTGGNRQTYGYTF. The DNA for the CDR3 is TGTGCCAGTATCTTATCGACAGGGGGGAATAGGCAGACCTATGGCTACACCTTC.

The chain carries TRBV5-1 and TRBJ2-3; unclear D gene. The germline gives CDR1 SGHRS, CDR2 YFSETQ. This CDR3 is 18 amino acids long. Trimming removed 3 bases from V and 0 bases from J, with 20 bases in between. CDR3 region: CASSSVRPTHGSTDTQYF. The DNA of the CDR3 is TGCGCCAGCAGCTCTGTGCGGCCAACTCACGGAAGCACAGATACGCAGTATTTT.

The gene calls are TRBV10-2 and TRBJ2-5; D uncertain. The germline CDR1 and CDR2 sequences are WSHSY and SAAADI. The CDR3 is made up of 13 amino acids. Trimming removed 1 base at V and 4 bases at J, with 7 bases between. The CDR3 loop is CASSEYLRETQYF. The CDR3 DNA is TGCGCCAGCAGTGAGTACCTAAGAGAGACCCAGTACTTC.

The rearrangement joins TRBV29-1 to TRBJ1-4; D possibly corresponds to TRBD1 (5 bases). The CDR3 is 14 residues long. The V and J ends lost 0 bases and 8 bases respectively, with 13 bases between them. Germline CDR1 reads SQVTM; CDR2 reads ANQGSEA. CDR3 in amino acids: CSVEDRGGREKLFF. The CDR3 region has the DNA TGCAGCGTTGAAGATCGGGGGGGAAGGGAAAAACTGTTTTTT.

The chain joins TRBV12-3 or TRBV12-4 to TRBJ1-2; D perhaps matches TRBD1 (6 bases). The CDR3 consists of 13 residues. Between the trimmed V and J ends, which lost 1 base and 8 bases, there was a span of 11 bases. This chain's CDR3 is CASSLDGTNGYTF. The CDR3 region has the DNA TGTGCCAGCAGTTTAGATGGGACAAACGGCTACACCTTC.

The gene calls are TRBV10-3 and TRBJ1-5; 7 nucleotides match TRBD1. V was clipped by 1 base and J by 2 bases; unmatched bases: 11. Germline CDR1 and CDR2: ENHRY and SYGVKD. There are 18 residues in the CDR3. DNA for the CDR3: TGTGCCATCAGTGAGTTGGGGTTTGCAGGGACAGGCAATCAGCCCCAGCATTTT. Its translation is CAISELGFAGTGNQPQHF.

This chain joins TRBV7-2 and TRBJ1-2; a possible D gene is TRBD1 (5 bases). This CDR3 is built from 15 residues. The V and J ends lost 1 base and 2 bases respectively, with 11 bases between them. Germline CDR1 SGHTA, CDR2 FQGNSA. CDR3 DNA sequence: TGTGCCAGCAGCTTAGAGCCAGGGCCGAACTATGGCTACACCTTC. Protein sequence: CASSLEPGPNYGYTF.

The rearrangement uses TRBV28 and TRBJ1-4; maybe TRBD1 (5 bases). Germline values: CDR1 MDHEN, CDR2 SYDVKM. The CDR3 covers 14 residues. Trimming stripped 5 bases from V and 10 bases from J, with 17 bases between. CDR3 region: CASSLSAAGGKLFF. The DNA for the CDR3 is TGTGCCAGCAGTCTGTCGGCAGCCGGGGGAAAACTGTTTTTT.

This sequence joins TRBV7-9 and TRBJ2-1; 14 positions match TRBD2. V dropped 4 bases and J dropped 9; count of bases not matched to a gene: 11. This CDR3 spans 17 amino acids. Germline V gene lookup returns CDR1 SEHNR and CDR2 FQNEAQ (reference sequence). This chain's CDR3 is CASSYSPGTSGSGEQFF. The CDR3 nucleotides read TGTGCCAGCAGCTACTCGCCCGGGACTAGCGGGAGTGGTGAGCAGTTCTTC.

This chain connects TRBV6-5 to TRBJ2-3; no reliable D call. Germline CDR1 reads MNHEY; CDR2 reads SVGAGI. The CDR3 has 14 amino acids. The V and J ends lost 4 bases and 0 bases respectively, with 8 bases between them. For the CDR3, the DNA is TGTGCCAGCAGTTCGACTTTCAGCACAGATACGCAGTATTTT. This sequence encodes CASSSTFSTDTQYF.

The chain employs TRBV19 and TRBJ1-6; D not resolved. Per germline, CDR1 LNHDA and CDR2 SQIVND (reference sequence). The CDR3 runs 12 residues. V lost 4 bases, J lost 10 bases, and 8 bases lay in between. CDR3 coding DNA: TGTGCCAGTAGTACAACAAGATCACCCCTCCACTTT. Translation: CASSTTRSPLHF.

As DNA, the CDR3 is TGTGCCAGCAGCTTGTTTCTCTCTGGGGCCAACGTCCTGACTTTC. Protein: CASSLFLSGANVLTF. The chain has TRBV5-4 and TRBJ2-6; D remains unclear. The CDR3 loop spans 15 amino acids. Trimming pared 1 base from V and 0 bases from J, leaving 5 bases between. Germline CDR1 and CDR2: SGHNT and YYREEE (reference sequence).

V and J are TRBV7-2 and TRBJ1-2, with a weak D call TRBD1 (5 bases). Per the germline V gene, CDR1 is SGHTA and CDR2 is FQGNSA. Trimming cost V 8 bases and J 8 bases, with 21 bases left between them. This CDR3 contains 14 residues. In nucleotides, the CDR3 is TGTGCCAGCTCTGATGGAGGGTTGGGGGAAGGCTACACCTTC. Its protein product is CASSDGGLGEGYTF.

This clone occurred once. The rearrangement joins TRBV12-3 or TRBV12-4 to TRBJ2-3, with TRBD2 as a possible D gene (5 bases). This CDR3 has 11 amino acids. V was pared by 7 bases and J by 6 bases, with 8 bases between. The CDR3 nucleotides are TGTGCCAGCAAGAGAGGGGATACGCAGTATTTT. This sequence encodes CASKRGDTQYF.

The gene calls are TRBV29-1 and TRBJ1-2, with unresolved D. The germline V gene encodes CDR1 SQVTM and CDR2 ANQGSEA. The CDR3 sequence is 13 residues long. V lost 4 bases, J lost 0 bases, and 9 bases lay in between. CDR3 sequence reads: CSVVPTTNYGYTF. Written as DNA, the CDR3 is TGCAGCGTTGTGCCGACAACTAACTATGGCTACACCTTC.

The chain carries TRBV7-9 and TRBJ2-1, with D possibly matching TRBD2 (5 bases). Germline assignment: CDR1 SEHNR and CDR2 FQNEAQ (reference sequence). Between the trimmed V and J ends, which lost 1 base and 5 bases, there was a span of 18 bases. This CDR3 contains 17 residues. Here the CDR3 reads CASSLGPGIGEDNEQFF. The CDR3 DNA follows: TGTGCCAGCAGCTTAGGACCCGGGATCGGGGAAGACAATGAGCAGTTCTTC.

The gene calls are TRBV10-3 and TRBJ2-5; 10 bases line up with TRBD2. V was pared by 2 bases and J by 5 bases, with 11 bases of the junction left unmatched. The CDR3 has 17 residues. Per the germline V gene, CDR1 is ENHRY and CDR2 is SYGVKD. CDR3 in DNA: TGTGCCATCAGTGAGGAGGCTAGCGGGAGCTCTAGGGAGACCCAGTACTTC. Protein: CAISEEASGSSRETQYF.